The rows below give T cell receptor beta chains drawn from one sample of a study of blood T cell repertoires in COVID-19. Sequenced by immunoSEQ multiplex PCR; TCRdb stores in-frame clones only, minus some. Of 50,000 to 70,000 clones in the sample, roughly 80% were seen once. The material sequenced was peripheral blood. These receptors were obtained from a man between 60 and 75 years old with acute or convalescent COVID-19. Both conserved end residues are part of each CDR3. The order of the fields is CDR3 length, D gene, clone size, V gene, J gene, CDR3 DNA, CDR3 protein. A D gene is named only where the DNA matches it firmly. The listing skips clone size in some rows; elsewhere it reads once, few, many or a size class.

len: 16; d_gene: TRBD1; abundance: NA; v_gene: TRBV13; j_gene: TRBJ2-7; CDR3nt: TGTGCCAGCAGCCACAGGGGAGTGGGGGCGGCCTACGAGCAGTACTTC; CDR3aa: CASSHRGVGAAYEQYF
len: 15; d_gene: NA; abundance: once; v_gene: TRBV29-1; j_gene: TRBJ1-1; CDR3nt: TGCAGCGTTTCCCCCCCACCCAGGGTCAACACTGAAGCTTTCTTT; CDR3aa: CSVSPPPRVNTEAFF
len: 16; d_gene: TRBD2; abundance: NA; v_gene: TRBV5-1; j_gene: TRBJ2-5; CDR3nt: TGCGCCAGCAGTACGGGACTAGCGGGGGCTGTCGAGACCCAGTACTTC; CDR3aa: CASSTGLAGAVETQYF
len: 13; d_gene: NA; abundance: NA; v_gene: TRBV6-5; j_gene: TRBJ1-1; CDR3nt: TGTGCCAGCAGTTACCAAATGAACACTGAAGCTTTCTTT; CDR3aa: CASSYQMNTEAFF
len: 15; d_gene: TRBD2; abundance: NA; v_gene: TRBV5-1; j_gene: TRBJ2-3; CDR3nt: TGCGCCAGCAGCTTGGACACAACCGGGGGGGATACGCAGTATTTT; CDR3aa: CASSLDTTGGDTQYF
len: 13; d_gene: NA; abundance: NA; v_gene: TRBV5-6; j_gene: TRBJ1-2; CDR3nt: TGTGCCAGCAGCCCCGGGGGAACCGCCGGCTACACCTTC; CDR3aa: CASSPGGTAGYTF
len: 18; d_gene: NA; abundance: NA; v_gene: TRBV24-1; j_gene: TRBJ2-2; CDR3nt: TGTGCCACCAGTGACCCAAATCCTGGGGGAGGGGGTACCGGGGAGCTGTTTTTT; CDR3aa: CATSDPNPGGGGTGELFF
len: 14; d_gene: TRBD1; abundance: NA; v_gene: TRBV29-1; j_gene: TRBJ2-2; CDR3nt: TGCAGCGTTGCAGGACAGGGCAACACCGGGGAGCTGTTTTTT; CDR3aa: CSVAGQGNTGELFF
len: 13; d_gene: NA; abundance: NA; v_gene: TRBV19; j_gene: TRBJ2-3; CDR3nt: TGTGCCAGTAGTACCTACCGAGCAGATACGCAGTATTTT; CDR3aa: CASSTYRADTQYF
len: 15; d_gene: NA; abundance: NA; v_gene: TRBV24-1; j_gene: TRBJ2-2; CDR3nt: TGTGCCACCAGTCCTGAGGGAAGAGGGACCGGGGAGCTGTTTTTT; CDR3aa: CATSPEGRGTGELFF
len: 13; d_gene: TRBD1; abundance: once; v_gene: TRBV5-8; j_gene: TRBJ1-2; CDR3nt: TGTGCCAGCATGGACAGGGGGCGCCGGGGCTACACCTTC; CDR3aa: CASMDRGRRGYTF
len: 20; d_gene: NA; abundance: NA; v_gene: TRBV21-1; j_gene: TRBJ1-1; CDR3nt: TGTGCCAGCAGCCAGAGGGTTCACAGGGGGTTATTTTGGGAAAACACTGAAGCTTTCTTT; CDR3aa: CASSQRVHRGLFWENTEAFF
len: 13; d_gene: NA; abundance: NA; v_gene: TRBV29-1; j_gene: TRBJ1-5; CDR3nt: TGCAGCGTTGAATTAACAGGCAATCAGCCCCAGCATTTT; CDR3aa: CSVELTGNQPQHF
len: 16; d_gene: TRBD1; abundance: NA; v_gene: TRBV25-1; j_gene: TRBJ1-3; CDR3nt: TGTGCCAGCAGTGAATCCGGCAGGGGGGCTGGAAACACCATATATTTT; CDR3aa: CASSESGRGAGNTIYF
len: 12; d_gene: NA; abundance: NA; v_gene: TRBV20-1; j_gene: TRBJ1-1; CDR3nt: TGCAGTGCTAGTGCCAGCCTTAGGAGGGCTTTCTTT; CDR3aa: CSASASLRRAFF
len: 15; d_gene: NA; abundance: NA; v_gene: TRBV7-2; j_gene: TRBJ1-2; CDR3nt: TGTGCCAGCAGCTTATTCATTGCAGGGAACGGTGGCTACACCTTC; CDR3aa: CASSLFIAGNGGYTF
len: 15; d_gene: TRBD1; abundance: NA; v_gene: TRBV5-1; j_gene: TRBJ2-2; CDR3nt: TGCGCCAGCAGCTCGGGACAGGGTGGAACCGGGGAGCTGTTTTTT; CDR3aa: CASSSGQGGTGELFF
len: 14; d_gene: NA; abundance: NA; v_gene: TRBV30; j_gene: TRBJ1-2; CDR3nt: TGTGCCTGGAAGAGGGCAGGCGGTAACTATGGCTACACCTTC; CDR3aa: CAWKRAGGNYGYTF
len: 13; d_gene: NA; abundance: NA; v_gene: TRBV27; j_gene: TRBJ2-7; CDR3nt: TGTGCCAGCAGTTCCAGGGGCTTTTGGGAGCAGTACTTC; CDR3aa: CASSSRGFWEQYF
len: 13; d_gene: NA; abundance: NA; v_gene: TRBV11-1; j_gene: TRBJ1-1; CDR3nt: TGTGCCAGCAGCTCCAACAGGGACACTGAAGCTTTCTTT; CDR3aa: CASSSNRDTEAFF
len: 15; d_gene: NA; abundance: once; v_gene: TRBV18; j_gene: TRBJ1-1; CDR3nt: TGTGCCAGCTCCGCCGGGGGGGGCGGTTACGCTGAAGCTTTCTTT; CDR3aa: CASSAGGGGYAEAFF
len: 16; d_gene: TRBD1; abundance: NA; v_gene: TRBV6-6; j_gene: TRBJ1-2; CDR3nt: TGTGCCAGCAGGCTCTATTCTGAGACAGGGGGCAATGGCTACACCTTC; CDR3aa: CASRLYSETGGNGYTF
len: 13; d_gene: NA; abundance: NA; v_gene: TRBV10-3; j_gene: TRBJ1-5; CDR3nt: TGTGCCATCAGACGACAGGATAATCAGCCCCAGCATTTT; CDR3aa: CAIRRQDNQPQHF
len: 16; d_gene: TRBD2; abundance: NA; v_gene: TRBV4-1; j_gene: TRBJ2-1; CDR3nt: TGCGCCAGCAGCCCCGTTGGGGCGGGGGGGCAGCGTGAGCAGTTCTTC; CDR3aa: CASSPVGAGGQREQFF